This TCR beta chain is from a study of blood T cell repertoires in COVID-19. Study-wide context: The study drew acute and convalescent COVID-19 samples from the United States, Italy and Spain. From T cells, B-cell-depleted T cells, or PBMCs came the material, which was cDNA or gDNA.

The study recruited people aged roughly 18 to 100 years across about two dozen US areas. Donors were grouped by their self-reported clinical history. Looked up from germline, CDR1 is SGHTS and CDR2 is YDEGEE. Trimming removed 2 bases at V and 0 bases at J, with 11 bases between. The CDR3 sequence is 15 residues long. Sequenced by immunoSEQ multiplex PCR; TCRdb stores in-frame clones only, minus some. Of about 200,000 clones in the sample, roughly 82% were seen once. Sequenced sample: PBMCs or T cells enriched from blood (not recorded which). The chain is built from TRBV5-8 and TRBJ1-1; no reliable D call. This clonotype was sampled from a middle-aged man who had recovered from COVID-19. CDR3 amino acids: CASSFPVRMNTEAFF. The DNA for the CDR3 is TGTGCCAGCAGCTTTCCGGTCAGGATGAACACTGAAGCTTTCTTT.